The following is a T cell receptor (beta chain) sequence with its context. Its antigen is unknown. The data belong to a study of cytomegalovirus exposure and HLA in healthy donors. Turning to the study itself: Clustering assigned around 77% of the roughly 430 genotyped donors to the Caucasian-associated ancestry cluster. Findings and limits, study-wide: Investigators reported about 160 TCR beta chains as tied to cytomegalovirus. Some segments of the V type, notably TRBV6-2 and TRBV6-3, were excluded as indistinguishable.

Researchers ran the PCR with 60 Vbeta and 13 Jbeta primers. In the authors' workflow: Roughly 11 million shared chains were among the approximately 87 million unique TCR beta chains that a later analysis counted. This table comes from immunoSEQ multiplex PCR, and its TCRdb copy is limited to in-frame clones, with some not included. That table furnishes V, J and clone size, whereas the DNA furnished D and trimming. This table has roughly 190,000 clones, roughly 80% appearing once. The CDR3 totals 15 residues. From germline, CDR1 is SEHNR and CDR2 FQNEAQ (reference sequence). After removal of 3 bases from V and 4 bases from J, the junction contained 5 bases not matched to a gene.

Material: PBMCs. The origin of this receptor is a female donor in good health and CMV-seronegative. The chain is built from TRBV7-9 and TRBJ2-1; 8 nucleotides match TRBD2. CDR3 in DNA: TGTGCCAGCAGCTTGTTTGGCGGGGGGTACAATGAGCAGTTCTTC. Translation: CASSLFGGGYNEQFF. Supplemented by reference TRBV7-9 and TRBJ2-1, the full variable domain reads DTGVSQNPRHKITKRGQNVTFRCDPISEHNRLYWYRQTLGQGPEFLTYFQNEAQLEKSRLLSDRFSAERPKGSFSTLEIQRTEQGDSAMYLCASSLFGGGYNEQFFGPGTRLTVL.